This T cell receptor (beta chain) was identified in a study of shared clonotypes between healthy human individuals. Selected positively for CCR7 and CD45RO-negative, naive CD8 cells excluded terminally differentiated effector memory CD45RA+ cells. Findings of the study overall: Naive CD4 clonotypes were shared across a handful of donors at around 5.4%. Researchers sampled only blood; tissue repertoires likely differ.

Sequencing was performed with immunoSEQ multiplex PCR; in TCRdb, only in-frame clones are kept and a portion is missing. The table has around 2,000,000 clones, 85% to 95% seen once. As concerns this clone: Antigen specificity is unknown.

The CDR3 sequence is 16 residues long. V lost 9 bases, J lost 0 bases, and 20 bases lay in between. Per germline, CDR1 LNHNV and CDR2 YYDKDF (reference sequence). The gene calls are TRBV15 and TRBJ1-1, with TRBD1 as a possible D gene (6 bases). Sequencing was done on a sample of naive CD8+ T cells from PBMCs. This TCR came from a man aged 18 to 30 in good health. Some clones in this sample may be carry-over from other donors' samples. CDR3 sequence (DNA): TGTGCCACAATAAAGACGGGACACGGCGTGAACACTGAAGCTTTCTTT. Its translation: CATIKTGHGVNTEAFF. The variable domain in full, with the rest retrieved from reference TRBV15 and TRBJ1-1, is DAMVIQNPRYQVTQFGKPVTLSCSQTLNHNVMYWYQQKSSQAPKLLFHYYDKDFNNEADTPDNFQSRRPNTSFCFLDIRSPGLGDTAMYLCATIKTGHGVNTEAFFGQGTRLTVV.